This T cell receptor beta chain was profiled in a study of blood T cell repertoires in COVID-19. In the study overall: The United States, Italy and Spain supplied acute and convalescent COVID-19 samples. PBMCs, B-cell-depleted T cells, or T cells provided the cDNA or gDNA that made up the material.

Under the authors' procedure: Amplification of reference gene primers provided the estimated nucleated cell counts. Assay used: immunoSEQ multiplex PCR; TCRdb lists only in-frame clones, some missing. For V, J and clone size, that table is used; D and trimming come from the DNA. Here the sample spans about 120,000 clones, more than 80% being singletons. The CDR3 is made up of 15 amino acids. CDR1 is SNHLY and CDR2 is FYNNEI in the germline V gene. With 7 bases removed from V and 0 bases from J, the gap between germline ends came to 13 bases. This chain connects TRBV2 to TRBJ1-5; D unclear. What was sequenced was peripheral blood. The receptor comes from a woman in her forties or fifties with acute or convalescent COVID-19. CDR3 sequence: CASTFSSFSNQPQHF. The CDR3 coding sequence is TGTGCCAGCACCTTCAGTAGCTTTAGCAATCAGCCCCAGCATTTT.